The table lists the clone carrying this T cell receptor (beta chain) with a count of one. These data belong to a study of cytomegalovirus exposure and HLA in healthy donors. About the research overall: Per a later analysis, the roughly 700 first-cohort and some 130 validation repertoires shared one platform.

The CDR3 has 13 residues. V was trimmed by 1 base and J by 11 bases, leaving 17 bases between them. The germline gives CDR1 GTSNPN, CDR2 SVGIG (reference sequence). Some clones are missing from TCRdb's copy, which holds only in-frame ones; the method was immunoSEQ multiplex PCR. Of over 120,000 clones listed, approximately 94% were seen once; the top ten hold less than 2%. The sequencing sample was made of PBMCs. This sequence was found in a man between 18 and 35 years old in good health and CMV-seropositive. The V gene is TRBV30, the J gene TRBJ1-1; weak D call: TRBD1 (5 bases). CDR3 sequence: CAWSGDSRRQAFF. The CDR3 DNA sequence: TGTGCCTGGAGTGGGGACTCGCGGCGCCAGGCTTTCTTT. The variable domain in full, completed from reference TRBV30 and TRBJ1-1, reads SQTIHQWPATLVQPVGSPLSLECTVEGTSNPNLYWYRQAAGRGLQLLFYSVGIGQISSEVPQNLSASRPQDRQFILSSKKLLLSDSGFYLCAWSGDSRRQAFFGQGTRLTVV.